Below, one TCR beta chain is given with its context. The sample holds many counts of this clone. Which antigen it targets is not known. Base qualities are not provided; no much larger clone lies one nucleotide away. The data originate from a study of metastatic and nonmetastatic thyroid tumors (dated by TCRdb to the early 2020s). For the study in its entirety: The researchers compared repertoires between peripheral blood samples and tumor or nodule tissue samples from patients with malignant or benign thyroid disease.

Libraries were made using PCR. Sequencing took place on an Illumina HiSeq 4000. High-throughput sequencing was used to profile the TCR beta-chain CDR3 region of every patient. Per the original workflow: The researchers built a classifier to tell apart papillary thyroid cancer patients with distant metastasis, based on CDR3 differences among clinicopathological groups. The Shannon index was used to assess repertoire diversity, and the Morisita-Horn index was used to assess tumor-blood repertoire similarity. TCRdb took the public reads, trimmed them with fastp at Q25, ran MiXCR for clone calling and kept in-frame beta chains. TCRdb, rather than the study authors, made the V and J calls. The sample includes some 33,000 clones, with approximately 10% observed a single time. Of the sample, about a sixth falls within the top ten clones. V and J lose 2 bases and 4 bases, and a span of 1 base separates them. From the cysteine up to the phenylalanine, the CDR3 has a length of 11 residues. Only the CDR3 portion is preserved as DNA: 33 bases, with reading frame beginning at the first base. CDR1 and CDR2, per the germline V gene, are SGDLS and YYNGEE.

Before undergoing thyroid surgery, none of the patients had been given any kind of treatment. The study retrospectively analysed patient clinical samples collected from about 2012 to 2018 using T-cell receptor beta sequencing. Results the study describes overall, beyond this receptor: In both blood and tumor samples, TCR beta diversity was reported to be significantly higher in malignant tumors than in benign nodules.

This sequence originates from a female donor with papillary thyroid cancer or a benign thyroid nodule (not recorded which). Some clones in this sample may be carry-over from other donors' samples. The sample consisted of blood. Here the chain combines TRBV9 and TRBJ1-3, with no D gene named confidently. The DNA sequence follows: TGTGCCAGCAGCGTCGGAAACACCATATATTTT. This encodes CASSVGNTIYF. The full variable domain, completed from the reference TRBV9 and TRBJ1-3 proteins outside the CDR3, reads DSGVTQTPKHLITATGQRVTLRCSPRSGDLSVYWYQQSLDQGLQFLIQYYNGEERAKGNILERFSAQQFPDLHSELNLSSLELGDSALYFCASSVGNTIYFGEGSWLTVV.